This TCR beta chain was observed in a study of CXCR3-negative and CXCR3-positive naive CD8 T cells. Whole-study findings and limits: Researchers report that CXCR3-positive naive cells carry more hydrophobic TRB CDR3s than CXCR3-negative naive cells.

UMI-tagged TRB cDNA libraries were built via 5' RACE. After re-calling the 5' RACE reads, TCRdb lists one entry per CDR3 protein, DNA absent. The sample totals about 98,000 distinct CDR3 sequences. Worth noting for this clonotype: Its antigen is unknown.

The CDR3 extends over 14 amino acids. Germline-derived CDR1 and CDR2 are SEHNR and FQNEAQ (reference sequence). The sample consisted of naive CXCR3+ CD8+ T cells from blood. The subset: CD45RO-CCR7+CD27+CD95- naive CD8+ T cells expressing CXCR3 (TNR3+). V is TRBV7-9 and J is TRBJ1-4. This sequence was found in a human donor in good health. Some clones in this sample may be carry-over from other donors' samples. This CDR3 is CASSRGTANEKLFF.